This TCR beta chain came from a study of Tregs in tolerant kidney transplant recipients. The nonmyeloablative bone marrow transplants came from related graft donors, with transient mixed chimerism. Comment on this clone: Its antigen is currently unknown.

Overall study results and limits: Changing PCR primers prevented nucleotide comparison between some patients' samples.

CDR1 is MNHEY and CDR2 is SMNVEV in the germline V gene (reference sequence). The V segment lost 4 bases and the J segment 12 bases; nucleotides outside the gene matches: 18. The CDR3 has 15 residues. Only in-frame clones appear in the TCRdb table, and some are missing; sequencing was by immunoSEQ multiplex PCR. The table shows about 81,000 clones, with roughly 90% occurring only once. The material sequenced was CD4+ T cells from blood (PBMCs), taken 24 months after the transplant. This clonotype was sampled from a human patient who received a combined kidney and bone marrow transplant. The graft donor may account for some of the T cells. V is TRBV27 and J is TRBJ2-7; 7 bases map to TRBD1. The CDR3 sequence: CASSSPRDSHTFLYF. The CDR3 DNA sequence: TGTGCCAGCAGTTCCCCCCGGGACAGCCACACCTTTCTGTACTTC.